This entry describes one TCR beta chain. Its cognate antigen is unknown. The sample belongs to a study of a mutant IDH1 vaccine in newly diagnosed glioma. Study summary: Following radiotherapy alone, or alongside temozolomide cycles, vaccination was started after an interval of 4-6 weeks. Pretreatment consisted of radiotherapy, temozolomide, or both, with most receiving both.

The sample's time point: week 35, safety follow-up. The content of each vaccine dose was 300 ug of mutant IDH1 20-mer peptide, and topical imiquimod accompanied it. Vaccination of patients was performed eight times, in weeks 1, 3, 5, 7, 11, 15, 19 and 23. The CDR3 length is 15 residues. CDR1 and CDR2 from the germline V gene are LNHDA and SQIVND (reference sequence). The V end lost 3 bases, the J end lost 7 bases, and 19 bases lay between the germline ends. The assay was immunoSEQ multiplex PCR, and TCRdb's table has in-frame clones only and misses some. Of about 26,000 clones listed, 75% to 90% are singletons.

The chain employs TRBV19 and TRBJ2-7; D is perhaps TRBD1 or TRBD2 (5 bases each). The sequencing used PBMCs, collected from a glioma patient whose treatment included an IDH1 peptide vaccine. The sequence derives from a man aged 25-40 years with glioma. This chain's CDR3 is CASSIFRGRVWEQYF. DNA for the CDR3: TGTGCCAGTAGTATCTTCCGGGGCAGGGTCTGGGAGCAGTACTTC.